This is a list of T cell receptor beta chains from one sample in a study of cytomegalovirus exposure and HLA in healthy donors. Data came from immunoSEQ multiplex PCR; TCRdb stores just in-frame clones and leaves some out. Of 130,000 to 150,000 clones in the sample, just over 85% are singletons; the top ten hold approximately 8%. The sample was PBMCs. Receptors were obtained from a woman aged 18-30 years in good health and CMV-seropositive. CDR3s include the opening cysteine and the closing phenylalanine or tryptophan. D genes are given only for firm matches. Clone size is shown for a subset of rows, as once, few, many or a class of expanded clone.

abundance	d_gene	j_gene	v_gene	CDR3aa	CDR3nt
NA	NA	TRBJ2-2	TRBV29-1	CSVEIANGELFF	TGCAGCGTTGAAATAGCAAACGGGGAGCTGTTTTTT
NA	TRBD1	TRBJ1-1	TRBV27	CASSRQGNTEAFF	TGTGCCAGCAGCCGACAGGGGAACACTGAAGCTTTCTTT
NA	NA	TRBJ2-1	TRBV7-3	CASSSIASSYNEQFF	TGTGCCAGCAGCTCAATAGCGAGCTCCTACAATGAGCAGTTCTTC
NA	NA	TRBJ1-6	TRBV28	CASSLWRGNSPLHF	TGTGCCAGCAGTTTATGGCGAGGTAATTCACCCCTCCACTTT
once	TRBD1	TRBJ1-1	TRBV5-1	CASRLQGASTEAFF	TGCGCCAGCAGACTACAGGGGGCGAGCACTGAAGCTTTCTTT
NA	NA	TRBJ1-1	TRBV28	CASSPLGGPENTEAFF	TGTGCCAGCAGTCCCCTGGGAGGGCCTGAGAACACTGAAGCTTTCTTT
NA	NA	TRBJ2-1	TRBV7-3	CASSLFSLALSYNEQFF	TGTGCCAGCAGCTTATTTTCACTAGCACTCTCCTACAATGAGCAGTTCTTC
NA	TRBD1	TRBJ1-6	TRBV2	CASSGDRGANSPLHF	TGTGCCAGCAGTGGAGACAGGGGAGCGAATTCACCCCTCCACTTT
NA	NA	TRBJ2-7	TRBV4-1	CASTRPGQSYEQYF	TGCGCCAGCACCCGCCCAGGACAGTCCTACGAGCAGTACTTC
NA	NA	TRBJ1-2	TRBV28	CASSFRGNYGYTF	TGTGCCAGCAGTTTTCGGGGGAACTATGGCTACACCTTC
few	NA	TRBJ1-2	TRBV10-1	CASSESRSYGYTF	TGCGCCAGCAGTGAGTCGAGAAGCTATGGCTACACCTTC
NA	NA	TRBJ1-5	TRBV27	CASSLGAGVSNQPRHF	TGTGCCAGCAGTTTAGGGGCAGGGGTTAGCAATCAGCCCCGGCATTTT
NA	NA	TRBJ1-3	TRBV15	CATSRDSSGNTIYF	TGTGCCACCAGCAGAGACAGCTCTGGAAACACCATATATTTT
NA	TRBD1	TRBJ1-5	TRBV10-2	CASSGTGEIQPQHF	TGCGCCAGCAGTGGGACAGGGGAGATTCAGCCCCAGCATTTT
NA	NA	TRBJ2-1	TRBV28	CASSLLPVSYNEQFF	TGTGCCAGCAGTTTATTGCCAGTGTCCTACAATGAGCAGTTCTTC
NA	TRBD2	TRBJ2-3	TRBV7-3	CASSFSGGAKDTQYF	TGTGCCAGCAGCTTTAGCGGGGGGGCCAAAGATACGCAGTATTTT
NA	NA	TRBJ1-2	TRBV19	CASRRASGNMGYTF	TGTGCCAGTAGGAGGGCGTCTGGGAATATGGGCTACACCTTC
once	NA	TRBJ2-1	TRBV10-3	CAISPWQNYNEQFF	TGTGCCATTTCACCCTGGCAGAACTACAATGAGCAGTTCTTC
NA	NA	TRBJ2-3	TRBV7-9	CASSFRGFTDTQYF	TGTGCCAGCAGCTTCCGGGGATTCACAGATACGCAGTATTTT
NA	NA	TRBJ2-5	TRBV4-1	CASSQGTAGKTQYF	TGCGCCAGCAGCCAAGGAACAGCCGGGAAGACCCAGTACTTC
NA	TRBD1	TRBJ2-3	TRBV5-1	CASSFQPTGGRGNTQYF	TGCGCCAGCAGCTTCCAACCGACAGGGGGGAGGGGGAATACGCAGTATTTT
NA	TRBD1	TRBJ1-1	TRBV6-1	CASSDDRGGTTEAFF	TGTGCCAGCAGTGATGACAGGGGGGGGACCACTGAAGCTTTCTTT
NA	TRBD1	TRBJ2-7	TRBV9	CASSVDRGAYEQYF	TGTGCCAGCAGCGTAGACAGGGGGGCCTACGAGCAGTACTTC
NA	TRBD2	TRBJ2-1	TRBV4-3	CASSPERGAFTDEQFF	TGCGCCAGCAGCCCGGAGCGGGGGGCCTTTACGGATGAGCAGTTCTTC
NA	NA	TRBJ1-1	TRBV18	CASSLMDRNTEAFF	TGTGCCAGCTCACTCATGGACAGGAACACTGAAGCTTTCTTT
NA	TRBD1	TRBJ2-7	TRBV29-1	CSGKTGGYEQYF	TGCAGCGGGAAGACAGGGGGGTACGAGCAGTACTTC
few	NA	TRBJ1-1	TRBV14	CASSPYVRRATEAFF	TGTGCCAGCAGCCCCTATGTTCGCAGGGCCACTGAAGCTTTCTTT
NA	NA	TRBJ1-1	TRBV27	CASRTTTGNTEAFF	TGTGCCAGCAGAACTACGACAGGGAACACTGAAGCTTTCTTT
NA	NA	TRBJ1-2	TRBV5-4	CASSFTGVGGYTF	TGTGCCAGCAGCTTTACGGGGGTCGGCGGCTACACCTTC
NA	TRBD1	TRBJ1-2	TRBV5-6	CASTITGGASYYGYTF	TGTGCCAGCACCATTACAGGGGGCGCTTCCTACTATGGCTACACCTTC
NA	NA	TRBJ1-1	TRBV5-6	CASSLTGKTEAFF	TGTGCCAGCAGCTTAACGGGAAAGACTGAAGCTTTCTTT
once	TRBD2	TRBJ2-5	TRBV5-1	CASSGMGRGDQETQYF	TGCGCCAGCAGCGGGATGGGGCGGGGGGACCAAGAGACCCAGTACTTC
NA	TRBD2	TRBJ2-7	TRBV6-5	CASSYLAAVREQYF	TGTGCCAGCAGTTACCTAGCGGCGGTTAGGGAGCAGTACTTC
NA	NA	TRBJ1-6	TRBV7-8	CASSMETGHNSPLHF	TGTGCCAGCAGCATGGAAACAGGCCATAATTCACCCCTCCACTTT
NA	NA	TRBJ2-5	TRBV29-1	CSVDPGQETQYF	TGCAGCGTTGACCCAGGGCAAGAGACCCAGTACTTC
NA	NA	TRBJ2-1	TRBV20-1	CSANDRNEQFF	TGCAGTGCCAACGACAGGAATGAGCAGTTCTTC
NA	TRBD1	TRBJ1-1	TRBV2	CASLRLTGGTEAFF	TGTGCCAGCCTTCGGTTAACAGGGGGAACTGAAGCTTTCTTT
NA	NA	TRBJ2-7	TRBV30	CAWSAGGTSSYEQYF	TGTGCCTGGAGCGCAGGGGGGACTTCCTCCTACGAGCAGTACTTC
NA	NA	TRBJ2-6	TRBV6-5	CASSYGRMPGANVLTF	TGTGCCAGCAGTTACGGCAGAATGCCTGGGGCCAACGTCCTGACTTTC
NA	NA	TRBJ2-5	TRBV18	CASSPQQGYGETQYF	TGTGCCAGCTCACCACAGCAGGGATATGGAGAGACCCAGTACTTC
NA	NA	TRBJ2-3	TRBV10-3	CAISESSSRAAFTDTQYF	TGTGCCATCAGTGAGTCGAGCAGCCGCGCGGCATTCACAGATACGCAGTATTTT
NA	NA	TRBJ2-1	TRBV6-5	CASSRLSGTEQFF	TGTGCCAGCAGTCGACTATCCGGGACAGAGCAGTTCTTC
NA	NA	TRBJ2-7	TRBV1	CTSSQVFPGGYPYEQYF	TGCACCAGCAGCCAAGTATTCCCCGGGGGGTACCCCTACGAGCAGTACTTC
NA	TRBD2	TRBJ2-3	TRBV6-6	CASRYQRDNTDTQYF	TGTGCCAGCAGGTACCAGCGGGATAACACAGATACGCAGTATTTT
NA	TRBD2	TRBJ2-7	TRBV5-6	CASSPSGLSYEQYF	TGTGCCAGCAGCCCTAGCGGGCTGTCCTACGAGCAGTACTTC
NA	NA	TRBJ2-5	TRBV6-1	CASSEARGRQETQYF	TGTGCCAGCAGTGAAGCTAGGGGAAGGCAAGAGACCCAGTACTTC
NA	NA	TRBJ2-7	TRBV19	CASSISSEGLRVPYEQYF	TGTGCCAGTAGTATCTCGAGTGAGGGCTTGAGGGTTCCCTACGAGCAGTACTTC
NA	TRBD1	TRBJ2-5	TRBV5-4	CASSLALDRAGGETQYF	TGTGCCAGCAGCTTGGCGTTAGACAGGGCGGGCGGGGAGACCCAGTACTTC
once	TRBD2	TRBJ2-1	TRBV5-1	CASSGLAGAPFNEQFF	TGCGCCAGCAGCGGACTAGCGGGAGCCCCTTTCAATGAGCAGTTCTTC
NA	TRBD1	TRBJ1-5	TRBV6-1	CASTGQGYQPQHF	TGTGCCAGCACTGGACAGGGCTATCAGCCCCAGCATTTT
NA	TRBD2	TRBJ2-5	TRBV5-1	CASRRGTSSQETQYF	TGCGCCAGCAGGCGGGGGACTAGCTCTCAAGAGACCCAGTACTTC
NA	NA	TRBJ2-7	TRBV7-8	CASSLDTVSYEQYF	TGTGCCAGCAGCTTAGACACCGTCTCCTACGAGCAGTACTTC
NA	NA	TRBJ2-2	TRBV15	CATSRDRVNGELFF	TGTGCCACCAGCAGAGACAGGGTTAACGGGGAGCTGTTTTTT
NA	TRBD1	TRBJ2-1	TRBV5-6	CASSGEQTGPHNEQFF	TGTGCCAGCAGCGGGGAACAGACAGGGCCCCACAATGAGCAGTTCTTC
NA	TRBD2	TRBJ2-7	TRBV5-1	CASSLVAGGLNEQYF	TGCGCCAGCAGCTTGGTGGCGGGGGGGCTTAACGAGCAGTACTTC
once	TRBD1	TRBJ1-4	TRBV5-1	CASSLAGQGATNEKLFF	TGCGCCAGCAGCTTGGCCGGTCAGGGGGCAACTAATGAAAAACTGTTTTTT
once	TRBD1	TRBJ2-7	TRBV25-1	CASSEDRVPYEQYF	TGTGCCAGCAGTGAAGACAGGGTCCCCTACGAGCAGTACTTC
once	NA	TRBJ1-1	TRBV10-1	CASSEFRGRGEGTEAFF	TGCGCCAGCAGTGAGTTTCGGGGACGCGGGGAGGGCACTGAAGCTTTCTTT
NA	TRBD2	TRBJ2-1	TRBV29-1	CSVPQGSGGYNEQFF	TGCAGCGTCCCTCAGGGGAGCGGGGGCTACAATGAGCAGTTCTTC
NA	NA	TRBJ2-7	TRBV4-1	CASSQDPAGGESYEQYF	TGCGCCAGCAGCCAAGATCCGGCAGGAGGGGAGTCCTACGAGCAGTACTTC